The rows below give T cell receptor beta chains drawn from one sample of a study of blood T cell repertoires in COVID-19. Using immunoSEQ multiplex PCR, the repertoire was profiled, and TCRdb retains in-frame clones only, with some absent. The table includes some 78,000 clones, 75% to 90% detected once. The specimen sequenced was peripheral blood. The source of these receptors is a man in his fifties or sixties with active or convalescent COVID-19. Both conserved end residues are trimmed from each CDR3. Only some rows state a clone size, as once, few, many or a class for expanded clones.

clone size	V gene	J gene	CDR3 protein
NA	TRBV11-2	TRBJ2-5	ASSSSWTQY
NA	TRBV2	TRBJ2-7	ASSDLSYEQY
NA	TRBV4-3	TRBJ2-2	ASSQQGRPGELF
NA	TRBV19	TRBJ2-5	ASSIWVEETQY
once	TRBV12-3/TRBV12-4	TRBJ1-2	ASSLGGGYGYT
NA	TRBV2	TRBJ1-4	ASQLRQGAISTNEKLF
NA	TRBV10-3	TRBJ2-3	AISPGQGAVDTQY
NA	TRBV14	TRBJ2-4	ASSQDRGTSGKNIQY
NA	TRBV24-1	TRBJ2-1	ATSDETGTGQV
few	TRBV6-5	TRBJ1-1	ASSSGTGGSEAF
NA	TRBV19	TRBJ1-1	ASSMYTGNTEAF
few	TRBV5-1	TRBJ1-1	ASSFGQGGSTEAF
NA	TRBV3-1/TRBV3-2	TRBJ1-2	ASSQTYGYT
NA	TRBV19	TRBJ1-4	ASTHSTGLREKLF
NA	TRBV21-1	TRBJ2-3	ASSNSGLAGEKAHTQY
NA	TRBV10-3	TRBJ2-3	AISWTGQQDTQY
once	TRBV19	TRBJ2-1	ASSTAGTRGNHEQF
NA	TRBV14	TRBJ2-5	ASRLGLAGSQETQY
NA	TRBV7-9	TRBJ1-5	ASSLGRQGNQPQH
NA	TRBV5-1	TRBJ2-5	ASSPAASGAGTQY
NA	TRBV7-2	TRBJ1-3	ASSLEGRGGGFSGNTIY
NA	TRBV7-8	TRBJ1-1	ASSLQGNTEAF
NA	TRBV5-6	TRBJ2-5	ASSLGTSGGAYQETQY
NA	TRBV4-2	TRBJ2-5	ASSQVSSGGSQETQY
NA	TRBV18	TRBJ2-1	ASSPSFVASVRNEQF
few	TRBV10-3	TRBJ1-5	AISDPRRWSNSNQPQH
NA	TRBV2	TRBJ2-1	ASSERGSSYNEQF
NA	TRBV4-1	TRBJ1-5	ASSQGQGGSSNQPQH
NA	TRBV5-6	TRBJ1-1	ASSLDGPGKSEAF